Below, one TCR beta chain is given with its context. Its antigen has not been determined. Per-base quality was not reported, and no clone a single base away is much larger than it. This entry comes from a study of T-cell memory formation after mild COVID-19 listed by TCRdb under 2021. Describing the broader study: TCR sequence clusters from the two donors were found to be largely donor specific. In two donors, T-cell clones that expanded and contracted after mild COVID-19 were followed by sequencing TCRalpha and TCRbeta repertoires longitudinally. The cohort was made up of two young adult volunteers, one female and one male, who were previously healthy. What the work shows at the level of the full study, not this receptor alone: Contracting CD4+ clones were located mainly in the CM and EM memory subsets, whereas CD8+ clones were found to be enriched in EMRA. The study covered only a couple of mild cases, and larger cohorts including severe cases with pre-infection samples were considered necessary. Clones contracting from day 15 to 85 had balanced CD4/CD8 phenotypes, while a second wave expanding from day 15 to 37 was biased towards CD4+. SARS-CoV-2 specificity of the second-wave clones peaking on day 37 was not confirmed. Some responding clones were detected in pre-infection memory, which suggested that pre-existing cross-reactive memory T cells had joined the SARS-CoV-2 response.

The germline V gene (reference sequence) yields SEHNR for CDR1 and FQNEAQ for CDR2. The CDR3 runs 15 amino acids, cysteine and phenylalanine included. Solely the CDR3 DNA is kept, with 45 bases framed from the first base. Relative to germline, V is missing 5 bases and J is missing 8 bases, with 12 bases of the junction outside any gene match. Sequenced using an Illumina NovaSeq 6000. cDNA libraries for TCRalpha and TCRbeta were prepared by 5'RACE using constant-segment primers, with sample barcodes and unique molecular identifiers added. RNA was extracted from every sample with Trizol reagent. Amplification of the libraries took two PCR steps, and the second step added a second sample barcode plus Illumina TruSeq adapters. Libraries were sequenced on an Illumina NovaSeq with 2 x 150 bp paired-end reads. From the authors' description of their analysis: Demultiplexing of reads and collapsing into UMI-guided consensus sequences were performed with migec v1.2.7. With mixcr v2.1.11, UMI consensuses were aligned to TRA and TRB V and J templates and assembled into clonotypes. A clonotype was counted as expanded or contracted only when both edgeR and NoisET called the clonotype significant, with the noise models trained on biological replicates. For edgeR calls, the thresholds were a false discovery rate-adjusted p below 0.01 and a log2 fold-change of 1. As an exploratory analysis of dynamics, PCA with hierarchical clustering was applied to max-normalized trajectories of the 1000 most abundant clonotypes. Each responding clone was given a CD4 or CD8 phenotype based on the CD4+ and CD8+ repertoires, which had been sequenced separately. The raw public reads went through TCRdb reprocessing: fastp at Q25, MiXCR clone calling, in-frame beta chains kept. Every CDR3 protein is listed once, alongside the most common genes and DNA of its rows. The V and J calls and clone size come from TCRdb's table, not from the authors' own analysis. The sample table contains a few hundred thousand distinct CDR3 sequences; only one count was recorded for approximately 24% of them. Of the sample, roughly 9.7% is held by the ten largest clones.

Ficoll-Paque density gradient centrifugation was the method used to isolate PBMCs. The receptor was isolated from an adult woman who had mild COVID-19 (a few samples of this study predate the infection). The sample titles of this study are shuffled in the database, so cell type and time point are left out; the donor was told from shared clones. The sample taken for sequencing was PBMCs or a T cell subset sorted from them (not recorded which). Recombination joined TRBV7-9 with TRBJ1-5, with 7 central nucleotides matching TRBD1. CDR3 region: CASSTGQAGGEPQHF. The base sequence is TGTGCCAGCAGCACTGGACAGGCCGGGGGTGAGCCCCAGCATTTT.